The 32 T cell receptor beta chains below were found in one sample sequenced in a study of T cell repertoires in cytomegalovirus infection. TCRdb independently ran MiXCR on the reads; one entry per CDR3 protein. The sample carries roughly 500,000 distinct CDR3 sequences, roughly 12% recorded once. Sequenced material: PBMCs. Source of these receptors: a human donor in good health (CMV status not recorded). Some clones in this sample may be carry-over from other donors' samples.

This clonotype was detected only a few times. J is TRBJ1-1 and V is TRBV9; 8 positions agree with TRBD1. This CDR3 is built from 18 residues. Germline values: CDR1 SGDLS, CDR2 YYNGEE. J was trimmed by 0 bases and V by 4 bases; bases with no gene match: 14. CDR3 DNA: TGTGCCAGCAGCAGACAGGGGACCGGCGCTTTCATGAACACTGAAGCTTTCTTT. It codes for CASSRQGTGAFMNTEAFF.

Many counts were recorded for this clonotype. This sequence joins TRBV19 and TRBJ1-1; TRBD1 matches at 7 bases. This CDR3 is built from 15 residues. Trimming took 4 bases from V and 1 from J; bases not matched to a gene: 6. Germline V CDR1 and CDR2: LNHDA, SQIVND (reference sequence). This CDR3 is CASSTRGQPNTEAFF. For the CDR3, the DNA is TGTGCCAGTAGTACTCGGGGACAGCCGAACACTGAAGCTTTCTTT.

This clonotype was picked up many times. CDR3 protein: CASSYTGSRADTEAFF. CDR3 coding DNA: TGTGCCAGCAGCTACACCGGCAGCAGGGCGGACACTGAAGCTTTCTTT. The genes are TRBV7-9 and TRBJ1-1; TRBD1 might be the D (5 bases). Trimming cost V 4 bases and J 3 bases, with 18 bases left between them. In germline, CDR1 is SEHNR, CDR2 FQNEAQ (reference sequence). The CDR3 is 16 amino acids.

This clonotype was seen repeatedly, ten times or more. The V gene is TRBV7-2, the J gene TRBJ2-7; D not resolved. Between the trimmed V and J ends, which lost 3 bases and 3 bases, there was a span of 9 bases. CDR1 SGHTA and CDR2 FQGNSA come from the germline V gene. The CDR3 loop spans 13 amino acids. The CDR3 sequence: CASSFPQVYEQYF. DNA of the CDR3: TGTGCCAGCAGCTTTCCCCAAGTCTACGAGCAGTACTTC.

The V and J genes are TRBV18 and TRBJ1-6, with 8 bases fitting TRBD1. V shed 4 bases, J shed 10 bases, and the junction held 9 bases outside the gene matches. CDR3 length: 15 residues. Germline loops: CDR1 KGHSH, CDR2 LQKENI. The CDR3 DNA follows: TGTGCCAGCTCACGGTCCGGGACAGGTTACTCACCCCTCCACTTT. Its protein is CASSRSGTGYSPLHF.

This clonotype appeared many times. This chain links TRBV12-3 or TRBV12-4 with TRBJ1-3; D gene uncertain. V was shortened by 6 bases and J by 4 bases, with 10 bases between the two germline ends. CDR3 length: 13 amino acids. The CDR3 DNA reads TGTGCCAGCAGATATCATCCAGGAAACACCATATATTTT. Amino acid sequence: CASRYHPGNTIYF.

CDR3 DNA sequence: TGCGCCAGCAGCTGGGGGACCGGTAGAGAGACCCAGTACTTC. Translation gives CASSWGTGRETQYF. The V gene is TRBV5-1, the J gene TRBJ2-5; D is tentatively TRBD1 or TRBD2 (5 bases each). The CDR3 is made up of 14 amino acids. CDR1 is SGHRS and CDR2 is YFSETQ in the germline V gene. Trimming removed 3 bases from V and 4 bases from J, with 13 bases in between.

This clonotype was seen repeatedly, ten times or more. The chain has TRBV12-3 or TRBV12-4 and TRBJ2-1, with a tentative D call TRBD2 (6 bases). The CDR3 extends over 15 amino acids. Deletions cut 6 bases from V and 1 base from J, with 13 bases between. In nucleotides, the CDR3 is TGTGCCAGCAGCCGAGTAGCGGCGTCCTACAATGAGCAGTTCTTC. This gives the protein CASSRVAASYNEQFF.

This clonotype was seen ten or more times. The chain uses TRBV7-6 and TRBJ2-1; D possibly corresponds to TRBD2 (6 bases). Trimming removed 5 bases from V and 1 base from J, with 9 bases in between. Germline V gene sequence: CDR1 SGHVS, CDR2 FNYEAQ. The CDR3 extends over 14 amino acids. CDR3 loop: CASSPSVSYNEQFF. CDR3 coding DNA: TGTGCCAGCAGCCCTAGCGTTTCCTACAATGAGCAGTTCTTC.

This clonotype has at least ten counts. The V and J genes are TRBV12-3 or TRBV12-4 and TRBJ2-1; the match to TRBD2 covers 10 bases. The CDR3 loop spans 15 amino acids. The V and J ends lost 5 bases and 3 bases, in that order; junction bases with no gene match: 4. The CDR3 spells CASSAGTSVYNEQFF. CDR3 DNA: TGTGCCAGCAGTGCCGGGACTAGCGTCTACAATGAGCAGTTCTTC.

This clonotype came up many times. The chain uses TRBV7-9 and TRBJ2-7, with 10 bases that match TRBD1. Trimming at V came to 7 bases and at J to 5 bases, leaving 8 bases not matched to a gene. This CDR3 comprises 14 residues. The germline gives CDR1 SEHNR, CDR2 FQNEAQ (reference sequence). CDR3: CASTKGTGDDEQYF. The CDR3, as DNA: TGTGCCAGCACCAAGGGGACAGGGGACGACGAGCAGTACTTC.

This rearrangement joins TRBV24-1 to TRBJ2-1; no clear D gene. Germline V CDR1 and CDR2: KGHDR, SFDVKD. The CDR3 runs to 13 residues. The V end lost 3 bases, the J end lost 3 bases, and 5 bases lay between the germline ends. CDR3 sequence: CATSDIVYNEQFF. CDR3 sequence (DNA): TGTGCCACCAGTGATATCGTCTACAATGAGCAGTTCTTC.

This clonotype was recorded many times. The V call is TRBV14, the J call TRBJ2-3, with D tentatively TRBD1 (6 bases). This CDR3 contains 17 residues. Deletions cut 4 bases from V and 0 bases from J, with 17 bases between. Germline loops: CDR1 SGHDN, CDR2 FVKESK. CDR3 in amino acids: CASSRLGTSTSTDTQYF. The DNA of the CDR3 is TGTGCCAGCAGCCGCCTGGGGACAAGTACTAGCACAGATACGCAGTATTTT.

This clonotype was counted between two and nine times. The chain joins TRBV29-1 to TRBJ1-2, with a weak D call TRBD1 (6 bases). Germline V CDR1 and CDR2: SQVTM, ANQGSEA. The CDR3 sequence is 15 residues long. V was clipped by 6 bases and J by 3 bases, with 20 bases between them. Written as DNA, the CDR3 is TGCAGCGTGCGGGACAAAATACAGAAAGACTATGGCTACACCTTC. Its protein is CSVRDKIQKDYGYTF.

This clonotype was recorded many times. The chain employs TRBV5-5 and TRBJ2-3, with a tentative D call TRBD2 (5 bases). Trimming shortened V by 3 bases and J by 5 bases, and 22 bases separated the two germline ends. Looked up from germline, CDR1 is SGHKS and CDR2 is YYEKEE (reference sequence). The CDR3 loop spans 17 amino acids. Written as DNA, the CDR3 is TGTGCCAGCAGCTCGGTGGATGAGGTCCGCCGGGGAGATACGCAGTATTTT. Translating it yields CASSSVDEVRRGDTQYF.

This clonotype was observed many times. The chain joins TRBV5-1 to TRBJ1-2; maybe TRBD1 (5 bases). V lost 4 bases and J 6 bases, leaving 13 bases between the germline ends. Germline V gene lookup returns CDR1 SGHRS and CDR2 YFSETQ. This CDR3 region has 13 residues. CDR3 in DNA: TGCGCCAGCAGCATGGGACCGCTGAATGGCTACACCTTC. It specifies CASSMGPLNGYTF.

This clonotype was observed at least ten times. The chain is built from TRBV11-1 and TRBJ2-1, with D possibly matching TRBD2 (6 bases). The CDR3 sequence is 13 residues long. V lost 1 base, J lost 8 bases, and 9 bases lay in between. Germline CDR1 is SGHAT and CDR2 is FQDESV (reference sequence). CDR3: CASSLGLAYEQFF. In nucleotides, the CDR3 is TGTGCCAGCAGCTTAGGGCTAGCGTATGAGCAGTTCTTC. Filled out from reference TRBV11-1 and TRBJ2-1, the complete variable domain reads EAEVAQSPRYKITEKSQAVAFWCDPISGHATLYWYRQILGQGPELLVQFQDESVVDDSQLPKDRFSAERLKGVDSTLKIQPAELGDSAMYLCASSLGLAYEQFFGPGTRLTVL.

This clonotype has a count of ten or more. V usage is TRBV28 and J usage is TRBJ2-5; 8 nucleotides align to TRBD2. The CDR3 has 15 amino acids. The V and J ends lost 6 bases and 2 bases, in that order; junction bases with no gene match: 8. CDR1 and CDR2 (germline): MDHEN, SYDVKM. CDR3 protein: CASSGRGGWQETQYF. The DNA of the CDR3 is TGTGCCAGCAGCGGGAGGGGAGGTTGGCAAGAGACCCAGTACTTC.

Remarks on this clonotype: This may be a read error: a much more frequent sequence differs by one nucleotide. The rearrangement joins TRBV10-3 to TRBJ1-5; TRBD1 aligns across 9 bases. The CDR3 is 17 residues long. Germline V lookup: CDR1 ENHRY, CDR2 SYGVKD. CDR3 nucleotides: TGTGCCATCAGTGAGATGGACAGGGGAGGGAGCAATCGGCCCCAGCATTTT. Translating gives CAISEMDRGGSNRPQHF.

This clonotype was recorded at least ten times. CDR3 residues: CASSSLYRLGTGVYGYTF. CDR3 nucleotides: TGTGCCAGCAGCTCCCTATACCGACTCGGGACAGGTGTCTATGGCTACACCTTC. The chain joins TRBV7-8 to TRBJ1-2, with TRBD1 matching 8 bases. The germline V gene has CDR1 SGHVS and CDR2 FQNEAQ. Germline trimming cut 4 bases from V and 4 bases from J; bases unmatched to any gene: 17. The CDR3 length is 18 residues.

This clonotype turned up a few times. This rearrangement joins TRBV7-8 to TRBJ2-5; D unclear. Trimming left V 2 bases short and J 2 bases short, with 6 bases between. Germline V CDR1 and CDR2: SGHVS, FQNEAQ. This CDR3 contains 13 residues. CDR3 in DNA: TGTGCCAGCAGCTTAAACATTCAAGAGACCCAGTACTTC. It codes for CASSLNIQETQYF.

This clonotype was recorded many times. The rearrangement joins TRBV20-1 to TRBJ2-7; D gene uncertain. Trimming took off 1 base at V and 0 bases at J, with 13 bases between the two ends. This CDR3 spans 15 amino acids. CDR1 and CDR2 from the germline V gene are DFQATT and SNEGSKA (reference sequence). The CDR3 coding sequence is TGCAGTGCTAGAGTCAGCCGCCTTTTCTCCTACGAGCAGTACTTC. Amino acids: CSARVSRLFSYEQYF.

This clonotype was counted ten times or more. The chain joins TRBV7-2 to TRBJ2-3; 8 bases match TRBD2. J lost 4 bases, V lost 5 bases, and 8 bases had no gene match. The CDR3 contains 15 residues. In germline, CDR1 is SGHTA, CDR2 FQGNSA. This CDR3 reads CASSASGSFPDTQYF. The CDR3 nucleotides are TGTGCCAGCAGCGCGAGCGGGAGTTTCCCAGATACGCAGTATTTT.

There are a few counts of this clonotype. This chain's CDR3 is CASSLAGDRGGYGYTF. The CDR3, as DNA: TGTGCCAGCAGCTTGGCGGGGGACAGGGGAGGGTATGGCTACACCTTC. The chain couples TRBV5-4 to TRBJ1-2, with TRBD1 identical over 10 bases. The junction had 7 bases not matched to a gene; V was cut back by 0 bases and J by 5 bases. The CDR3 sequence is 16 residues long. The germline CDR1 and CDR2 sequences are SGHNT and YYREEE (reference sequence).

The table lists this clonotype with many counts. V is TRBV7-9 and J is TRBJ1-4; TRBD1 is a possible D gene (6 bases). This CDR3 comprises 14 residues. The germline gives CDR1 SEHNR, CDR2 FQNEAQ (reference sequence). V lost 3 bases and J lost 11, with 16 bases in between. CDR3 protein: CASSFSGGADKLFF. The CDR3 DNA reads TGTGCCAGCAGCTTCTCTGGGGGCGCGGATAAACTGTTTTTT.

This clonotype showed up many times. V and J are TRBV7-6 and TRBJ2-2, with no clear D. The CDR3 has 13 residues. Germline assignment: CDR1 SGHVS and CDR2 FNYEAQ. Deletions cut 4 bases from V and 6 bases from J, with 9 bases between. DNA of the CDR3: TGTGCCAGCAGCTCCCACTTAGCCGGGGAGCTGTTTTTT. Amino acid sequence: CASSSHLAGELFF.

The gene calls are TRBV5-1 and TRBJ1-1; D ambiguous. V was trimmed by 3 bases and J by 5 bases, leaving 14 bases between them. Per the germline V gene, CDR1 is SGHRS and CDR2 is YFSETQ. The CDR3 sequence is 14 residues long. The CDR3 spells CASSWAWGKTEAFF. The CDR3 DNA is TGCGCCAGCAGCTGGGCATGGGGAAAGACTGAAGCTTTCTTT.

The V and J genes are TRBV7-3 and TRBJ1-1; D not resolved. The length of the CDR3 is 13 residues. The V gene's germline CDR1 is SGHTA and CDR2 FQGTGA. V lost 5 bases to trimming and J lost 4 bases, with 11 bases between them. CDR3 amino acids: CASSHTGGTEAFF. CDR3 nucleotide sequence: TGTGCCAGCAGCCACACGGGTGGCACTGAAGCTTTCTTT.

Points on this clonotype: A much more abundant neighbour one base away suggests this may be a read error. The chain links TRBV11-2 to TRBJ1-4, with D possibly being TRBD1 (6 bases). Germline CDR1 reads SGHAT; CDR2 reads FQNNGV. This CDR3 spans 14 amino acids. The CDR3, as DNA: TGTGCCAGCAGCTCGAGGACAGAAAATGAAAGACTGTTTTTT. It specifies CASSSRTENERLFF.

This clonotype was counted only a few times. The chain combines TRBV2 with TRBJ2-7; D is possibly TRBD1 or TRBD2 (5 bases each). V lost 6 bases, J lost 3 bases, and 18 bases lay in between. From germline, CDR1 is SNHLY and CDR2 FYNNEI. The CDR3 loop spans 15 amino acids. The CDR3 is CASSEPGSRFYEQYF. CDR3 DNA: TGTGCCAGCAGCGAACCAGGGAGTAGGTTCTACGAGCAGTACTTC.

A few counts support this clonotype. The chain uses TRBV5-1 and TRBJ2-7; D gene ambiguous. The CDR3 has 13 residues. V lost 0 bases and J 3 bases, leaving 7 bases between the germline ends. The germline V gene encodes CDR1 SGHRS and CDR2 YFSETQ. The CDR3 DNA reads TGCGCCAGCAGCTTGGGCAAGGACTACGAGCAGTACTTC. Translation gives CASSLGKDYEQYF.

This clonotype occurred many times. The chain carries TRBV11-2 and TRBJ2-1; D possibly corresponds to TRBD2 (5 bases). The V end was cut by 0 bases, the J end by 2 bases, with 8 bases between. CDR3 length: 15 residues. Germline V gene lookup returns CDR1 SGHAT and CDR2 FQNNGV. The CDR3 coding sequence is TGTGCCAGCAGCTTAGAGCCGGGGACCTACAATGAGCAGTTCTTC. This gives the protein CASSLEPGTYNEQFF.